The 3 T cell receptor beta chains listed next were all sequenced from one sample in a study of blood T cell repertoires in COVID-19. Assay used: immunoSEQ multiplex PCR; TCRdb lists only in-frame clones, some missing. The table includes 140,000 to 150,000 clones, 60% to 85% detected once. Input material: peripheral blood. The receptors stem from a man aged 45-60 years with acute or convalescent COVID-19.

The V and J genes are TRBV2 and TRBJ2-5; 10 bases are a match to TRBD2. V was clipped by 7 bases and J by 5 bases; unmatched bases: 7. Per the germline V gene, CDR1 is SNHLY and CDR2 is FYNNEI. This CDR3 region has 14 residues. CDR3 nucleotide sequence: TGTGCCAGCAATCCGGGACTAGCGCCGGAGACCCAGTACTTC. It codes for CASNPGLAPETQYF.

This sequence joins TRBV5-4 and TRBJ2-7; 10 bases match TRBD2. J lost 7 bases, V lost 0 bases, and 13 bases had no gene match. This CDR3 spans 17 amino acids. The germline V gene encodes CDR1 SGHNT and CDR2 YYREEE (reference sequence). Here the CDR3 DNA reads TGTGCCAGCAGCTTGGAGTCTAGCGGGGGCAAGTCGGGAGAGCAGTACTTC. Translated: CASSLESSGGKSGEQYF.

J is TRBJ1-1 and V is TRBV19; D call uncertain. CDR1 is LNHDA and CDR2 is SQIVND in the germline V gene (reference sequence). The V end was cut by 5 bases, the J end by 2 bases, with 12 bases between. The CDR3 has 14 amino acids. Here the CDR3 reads CASSPVSFNTEAFF. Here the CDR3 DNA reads TGTGCCAGTAGTCCCGTTTCTTTTAACACTGAAGCTTTCTTT.